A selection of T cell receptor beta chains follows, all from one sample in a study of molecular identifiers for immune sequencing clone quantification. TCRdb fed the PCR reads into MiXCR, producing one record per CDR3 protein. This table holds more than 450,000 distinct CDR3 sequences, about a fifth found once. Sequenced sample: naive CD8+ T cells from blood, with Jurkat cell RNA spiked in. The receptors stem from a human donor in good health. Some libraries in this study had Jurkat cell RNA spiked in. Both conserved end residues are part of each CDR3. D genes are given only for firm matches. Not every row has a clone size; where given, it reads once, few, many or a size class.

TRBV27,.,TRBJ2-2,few,TGTGCCAGCAGTTTTACCCCAGGGTCCGGGGAGCTGTTTTTT,CASSFTPGSGELFF
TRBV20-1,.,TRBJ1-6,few,TGCAGTGCTAGAGACATTCGTTTGGGTTTTTCACCCCTCCACTTT,CSARDIRLGFSPLHF
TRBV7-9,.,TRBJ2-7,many,TGTGCCAGCAGCGGTGGGCTAGCTGGATACGAGCAGTACTTC,CASSGGLAGYEQYF
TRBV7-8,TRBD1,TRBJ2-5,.,TGTGCCAACAGCTTATCGACAGGGTTGGAGACCCAGTACTTC,CANSLSTGLETQYF
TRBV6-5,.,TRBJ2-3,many,TGTGCCAGCAGTCCTCCTGGTTGGGGCACAGATACGCAGTATTTT,CASSPPGWGTDTQYF
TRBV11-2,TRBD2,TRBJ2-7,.,TGTGCCAGCAAACCCACATCCGGGGGAGGGATGGAGCAGTACTTC,CASKPTSGGGMEQYF
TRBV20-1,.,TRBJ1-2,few,TGCAGTGCTAGAGATTCAGGAGATGGCTACACCTTC,CSARDSGDGYTF
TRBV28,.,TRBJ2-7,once,TGTGCCAGCAGTTTAGGGGACGGCCTCTCCTACGAGCAGTACTTC,CASSLGDGLSYEQYF
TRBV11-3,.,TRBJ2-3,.,TGTGCCAGCAGCTTAGGGTTAGGGGCGGGAGATACGCAGTATTTT,CASSLGLGAGDTQYF
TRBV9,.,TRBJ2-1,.,TGTGCCAGCAGCGTAGACGCTAGCTTTTCCTACAATGAGCAGTTCTTC,CASSVDASFSYNEQFF
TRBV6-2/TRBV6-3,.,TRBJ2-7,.,TGTGCCAGCAGCCCCGGGCCCTACCGCTCAGAGCAGTACTTC,CASSPGPYRSEQYF
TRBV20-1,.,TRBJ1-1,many,TGCAGTGCTAGAGATCAGTGGGAGACTGAAGCTTTCTTT,CSARDQWETEAFF
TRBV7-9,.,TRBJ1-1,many,TGTGCCATCCCGCCGACGGTGGCTGTTGAAGCTTTCTTT,CAIPPTVAVEAFF
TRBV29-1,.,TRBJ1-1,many,TGCAGCGTTGTCGGGGGCGAAGAGGGCACTGAAGCTTTCTTT,CSVVGGEEGTEAFF
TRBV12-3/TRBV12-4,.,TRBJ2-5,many,TGTGCCAGCACCGGCTGGCAGGAAGAGACCCAGTACTTC,CASTGWQEETQYF
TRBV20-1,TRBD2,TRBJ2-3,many,TGCAGTGCCCCGCCCGGACTAGGAACGCAGTATTTT,CSAPPGLGTQYF
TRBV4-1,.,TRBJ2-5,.,TGCGCCAGCAGCCAAGAGTCCCGAAGCCAAGAGACCCAGTACTTC,CASSQESRSQETQYF
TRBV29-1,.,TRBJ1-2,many,TGCAGCGCGAGGACAATTAACTATTTAGACGGCTACACCTTC,CSARTINYLDGYTF
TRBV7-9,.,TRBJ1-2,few,TGTGCCAGCAGCTCCGGGCAGTTATCCTATGGCTACACCTTC,CASSSGQLSYGYTF
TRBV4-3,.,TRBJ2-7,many,TGCGCCAGCAGCCAAGATAGGTCACCGAGCTCCTACGAGCAGTACTTC,CASSQDRSPSSYEQYF
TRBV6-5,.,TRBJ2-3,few,TGTGCCAGCAGTTACTCGAGCACAGATACGCAGTATTTT,CASSYSSTDTQYF
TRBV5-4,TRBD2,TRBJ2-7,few,TGTGCCAGCAGCTTTCTAGCGGGAGCATTAGGGGACGAGCAGTACTTC,CASSFLAGALGDEQYF
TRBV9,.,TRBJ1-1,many,TGTGCCAGCAGAGGGAGGACCAAAGGCACTGAAGCTTTCTTT,CASRGRTKGTEAFF
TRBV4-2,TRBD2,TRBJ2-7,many,TGTGCCAGCAGCCAAGAGTCTAGCGGGAGGTACGAGCAGTACTTC,CASSQESSGRYEQYF
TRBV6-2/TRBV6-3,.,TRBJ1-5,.,TGTGCCAGCGGCTCGGGACAAGGCAATCAGCCCCAGCATTTT,CASGSGQGNQPQHF
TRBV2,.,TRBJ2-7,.,TGTGCCAGCAGTGATTTTGGGGCAGGAGTTCCCTACGAGCAGTACTTC,CASSDFGAGVPYEQYF
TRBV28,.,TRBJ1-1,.,TGTGCCAGCAGTTTATCCCAGGGGTCTAAAGCTTTCTTT,CASSLSQGSKAFF
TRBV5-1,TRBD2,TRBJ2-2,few,TGCGCCAGCAGCAGGGTGTCTAGCGGGATTTCGAACACCGGGGGGCTGTTTTTT,CASSRVSSGISNTGGLFF
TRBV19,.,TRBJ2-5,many,TGTGCCAGTAGTGGGACTCCGGAGACCCAGTACTTC,CASSGTPETQYF
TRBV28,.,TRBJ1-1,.,TGTGCCAGCAGGTCCACCAGAGGGGTGAACACTGAAGCTTTCTTT,CASRSTRGVNTEAFF
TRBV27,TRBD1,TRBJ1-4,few,TGTGCCAGCAGGACCCGGGACAGGGATGAAAAACTGTTTTTT,CASRTRDRDEKLFF
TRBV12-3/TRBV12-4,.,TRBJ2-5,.,.,CARSSSDTQETQYF